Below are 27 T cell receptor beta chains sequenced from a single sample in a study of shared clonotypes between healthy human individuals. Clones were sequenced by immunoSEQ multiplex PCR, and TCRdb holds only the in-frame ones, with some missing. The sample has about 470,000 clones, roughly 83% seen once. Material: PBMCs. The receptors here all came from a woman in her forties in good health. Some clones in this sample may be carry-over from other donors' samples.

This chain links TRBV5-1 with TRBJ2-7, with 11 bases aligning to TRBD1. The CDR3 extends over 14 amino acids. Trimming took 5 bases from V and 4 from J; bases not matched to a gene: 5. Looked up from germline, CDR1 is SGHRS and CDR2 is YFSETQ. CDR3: CASRIGTGGYEQYF. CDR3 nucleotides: TGCGCCAGCAGGATCGGGACAGGGGGATACGAGCAGTACTTC.

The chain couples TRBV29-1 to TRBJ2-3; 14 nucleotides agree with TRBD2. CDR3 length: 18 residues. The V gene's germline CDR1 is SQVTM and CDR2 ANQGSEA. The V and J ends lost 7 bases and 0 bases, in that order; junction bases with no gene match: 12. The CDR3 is CSDVRARLAGGSTDTQYF. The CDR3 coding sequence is TGCAGCGACGTTAGGGCAAGACTAGCGGGAGGGAGCACAGATACGCAGTATTTT.

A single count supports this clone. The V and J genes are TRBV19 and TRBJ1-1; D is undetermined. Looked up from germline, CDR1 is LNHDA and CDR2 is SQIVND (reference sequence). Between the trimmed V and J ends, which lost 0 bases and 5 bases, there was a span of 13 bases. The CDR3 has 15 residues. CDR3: CASSIERGVSTEAFF. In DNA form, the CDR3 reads TGTGCCAGTAGTATAGAACGGGGAGTATCAACTGAAGCTTTCTTT.

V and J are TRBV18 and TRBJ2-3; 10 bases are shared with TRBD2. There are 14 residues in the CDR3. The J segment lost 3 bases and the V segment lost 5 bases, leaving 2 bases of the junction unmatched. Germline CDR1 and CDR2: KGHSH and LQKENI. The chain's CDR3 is CASSEAGGTDTQYF. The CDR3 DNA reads TGTGCCAGCTCAGAAGCGGGAGGGACAGATACGCAGTATTTT.

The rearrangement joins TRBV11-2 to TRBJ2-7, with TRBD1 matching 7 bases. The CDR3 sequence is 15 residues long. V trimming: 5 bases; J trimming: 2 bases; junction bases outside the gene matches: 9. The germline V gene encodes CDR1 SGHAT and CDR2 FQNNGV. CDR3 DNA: TGTGCCAGCAGCGCCGCCGAGACAGGGACCTACGAGCAGTACTTC. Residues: CASSAAETGTYEQYF.

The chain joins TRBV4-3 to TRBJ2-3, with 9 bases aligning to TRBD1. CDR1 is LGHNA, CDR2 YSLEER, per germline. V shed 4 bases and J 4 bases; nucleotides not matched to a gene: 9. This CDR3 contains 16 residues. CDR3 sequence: CASSPGQGYSADTQYF. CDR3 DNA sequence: TGCGCCAGCAGCCCAGGACAGGGGTACAGCGCAGATACGCAGTATTTT.

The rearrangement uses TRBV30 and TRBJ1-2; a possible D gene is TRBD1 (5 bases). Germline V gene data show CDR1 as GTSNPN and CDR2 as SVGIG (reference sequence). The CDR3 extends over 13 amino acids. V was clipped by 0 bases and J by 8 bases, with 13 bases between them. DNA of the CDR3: TGTGCCTGGAGTGTAGCCGGGGGGTCCGGCTACACCTTC. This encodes CAWSVAGGSGYTF.

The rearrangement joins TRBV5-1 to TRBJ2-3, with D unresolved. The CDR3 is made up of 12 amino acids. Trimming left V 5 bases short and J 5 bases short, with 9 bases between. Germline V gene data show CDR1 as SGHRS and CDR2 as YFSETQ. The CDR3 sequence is CASSLTRDTQYF. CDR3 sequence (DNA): TGCGCCAGCAGTCTAACAAGAGATACGCAGTATTTT.

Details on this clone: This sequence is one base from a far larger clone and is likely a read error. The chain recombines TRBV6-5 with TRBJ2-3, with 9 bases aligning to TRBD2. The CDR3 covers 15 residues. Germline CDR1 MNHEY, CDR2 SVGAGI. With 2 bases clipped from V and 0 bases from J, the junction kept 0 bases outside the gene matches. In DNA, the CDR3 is TGTGCCAGCAGTTACACTAGCGGGAGCACAGATACGCAGTATTTT. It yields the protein CASSYTSGSTDTQYF.

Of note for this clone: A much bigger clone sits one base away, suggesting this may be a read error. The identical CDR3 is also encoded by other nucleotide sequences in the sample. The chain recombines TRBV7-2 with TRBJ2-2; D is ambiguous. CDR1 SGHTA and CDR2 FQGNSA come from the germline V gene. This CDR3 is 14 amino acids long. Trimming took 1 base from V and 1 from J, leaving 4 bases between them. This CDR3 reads CASSLGLNTGELFF. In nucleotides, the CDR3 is TGTGCCAGCAGCTTAGGGCTGAACACCGGGGAGCTGTTTTTT.

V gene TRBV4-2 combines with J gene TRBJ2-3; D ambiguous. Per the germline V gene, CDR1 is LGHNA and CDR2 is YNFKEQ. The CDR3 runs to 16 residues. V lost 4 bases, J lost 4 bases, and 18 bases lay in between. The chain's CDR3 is CASSPLAPSPADTQYF. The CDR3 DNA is TGTGCCAGCAGCCCCCTGGCCCCCAGTCCGGCAGATACGCAGTATTTT.

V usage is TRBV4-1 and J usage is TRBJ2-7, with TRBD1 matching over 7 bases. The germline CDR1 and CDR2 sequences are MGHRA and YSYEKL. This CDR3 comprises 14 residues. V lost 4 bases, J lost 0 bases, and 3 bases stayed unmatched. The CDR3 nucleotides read TGCGCCAGCAGCCGCGACAGGGACTCCTACGAGCAGTACTTC. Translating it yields CASSRDRDSYEQYF.

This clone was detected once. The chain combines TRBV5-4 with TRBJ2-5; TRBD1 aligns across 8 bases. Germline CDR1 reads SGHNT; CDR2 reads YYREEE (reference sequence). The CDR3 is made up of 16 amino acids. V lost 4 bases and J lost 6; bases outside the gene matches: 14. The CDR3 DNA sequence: TGTGCCAGCAGCCCAACCGGGACGCGGGACAGGCAGACCCAGTACTTC. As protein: CASSPTGTRDRQTQYF. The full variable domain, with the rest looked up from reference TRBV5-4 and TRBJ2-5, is ETGVTQSPTHLIKTRGQQVTLRCSSQSGHNTVSWYQQALGQGPQFIFQYYREEENGRGNFPPRFSGLQFPNYSSELNVNALELDDSALYLCASSPTGTRDRQTQYFGPGTRLLVL.

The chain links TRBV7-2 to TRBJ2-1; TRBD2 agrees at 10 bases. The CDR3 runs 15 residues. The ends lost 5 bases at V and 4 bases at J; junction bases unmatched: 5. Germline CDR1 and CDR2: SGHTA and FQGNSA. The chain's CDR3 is CASSPLAGVYNEQFF. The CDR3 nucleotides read TGTGCCAGCAGCCCTCTAGCGGGGGTATACAATGAGCAGTTCTTC.

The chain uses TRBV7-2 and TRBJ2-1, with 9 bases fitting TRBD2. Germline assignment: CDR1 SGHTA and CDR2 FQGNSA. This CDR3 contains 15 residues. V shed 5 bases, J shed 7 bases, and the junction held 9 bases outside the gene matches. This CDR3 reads CASSRNAGGQNEQFF. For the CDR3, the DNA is TGTGCCAGCAGCCGAAATGCGGGAGGGCAGAATGAGCAGTTCTTC.

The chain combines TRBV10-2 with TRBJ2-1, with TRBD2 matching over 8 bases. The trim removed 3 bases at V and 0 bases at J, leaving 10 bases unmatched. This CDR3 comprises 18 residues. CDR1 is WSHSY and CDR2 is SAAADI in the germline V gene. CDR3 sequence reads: CASSDPRERGSSYNEQFF. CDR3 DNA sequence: TGCGCCAGCAGTGACCCCCGTGAGCGGGGGAGCTCCTACAATGAGCAGTTCTTC.

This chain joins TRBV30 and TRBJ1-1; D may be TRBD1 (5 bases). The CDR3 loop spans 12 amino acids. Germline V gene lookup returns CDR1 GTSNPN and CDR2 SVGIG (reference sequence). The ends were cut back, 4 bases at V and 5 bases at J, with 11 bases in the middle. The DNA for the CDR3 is TGTGCCTGGAAACGGGGGGGAACTGAAGCTTTCTTT. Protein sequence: CAWKRGGTEAFF.

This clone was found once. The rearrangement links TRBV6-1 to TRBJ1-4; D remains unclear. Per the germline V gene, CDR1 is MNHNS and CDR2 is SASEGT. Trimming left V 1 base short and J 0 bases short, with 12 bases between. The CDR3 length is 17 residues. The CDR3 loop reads CASSEEFGFATNEKLFF. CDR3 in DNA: TGTGCCAGCAGTGAAGAGTTCGGGTTTGCAACTAATGAAAAACTGTTTTTT.

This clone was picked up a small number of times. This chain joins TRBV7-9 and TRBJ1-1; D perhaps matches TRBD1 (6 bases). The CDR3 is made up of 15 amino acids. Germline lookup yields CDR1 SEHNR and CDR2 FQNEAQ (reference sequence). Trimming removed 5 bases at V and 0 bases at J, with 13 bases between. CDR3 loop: CASSPGGDMNTEAFF. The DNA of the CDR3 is TGTGCCAGCAGCCCGGGGGGCGATATGAACACTGAAGCTTTCTTT.

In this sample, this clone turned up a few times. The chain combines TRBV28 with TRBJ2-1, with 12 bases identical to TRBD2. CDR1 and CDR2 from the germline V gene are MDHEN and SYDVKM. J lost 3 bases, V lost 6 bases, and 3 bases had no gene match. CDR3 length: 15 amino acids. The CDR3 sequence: CASRRTSGVYNEQFF. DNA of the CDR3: TGTGCCAGCAGGAGGACTAGCGGGGTCTACAATGAGCAGTTCTTC.

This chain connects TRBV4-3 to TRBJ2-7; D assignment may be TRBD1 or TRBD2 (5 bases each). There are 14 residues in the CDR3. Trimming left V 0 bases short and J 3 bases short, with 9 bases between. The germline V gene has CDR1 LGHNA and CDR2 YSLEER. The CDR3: CASSQDWGSYEQYF. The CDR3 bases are TGCGCCAGCAGCCAAGACTGGGGGAGCTACGAGCAGTACTTC.

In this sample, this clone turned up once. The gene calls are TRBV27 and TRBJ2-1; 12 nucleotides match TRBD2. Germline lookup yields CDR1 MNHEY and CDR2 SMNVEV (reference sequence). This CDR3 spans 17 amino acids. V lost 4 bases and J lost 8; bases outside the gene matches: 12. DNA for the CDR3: TGTGCCAGCAGTTACCCTCGACTAGCGGGAGTTATTGATGAGCAGTTCTTC. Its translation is CASSYPRLAGVIDEQFF.

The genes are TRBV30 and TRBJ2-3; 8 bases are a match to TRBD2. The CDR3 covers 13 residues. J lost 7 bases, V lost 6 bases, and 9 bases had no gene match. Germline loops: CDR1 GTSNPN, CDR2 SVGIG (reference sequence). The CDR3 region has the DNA TGTGCCTGCATCGGGAGGGCCGGGAATACGCAGTATTTT. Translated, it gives CACIGRAGNTQYF.

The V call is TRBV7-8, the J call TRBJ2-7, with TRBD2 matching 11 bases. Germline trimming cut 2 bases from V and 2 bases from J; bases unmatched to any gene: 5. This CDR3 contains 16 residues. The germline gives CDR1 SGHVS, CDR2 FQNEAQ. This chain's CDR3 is CASSLLAGGTPYEQYF. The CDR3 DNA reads TGTGCCAGCAGCTTACTAGCGGGAGGTACCCCCTACGAGCAGTACTTC.

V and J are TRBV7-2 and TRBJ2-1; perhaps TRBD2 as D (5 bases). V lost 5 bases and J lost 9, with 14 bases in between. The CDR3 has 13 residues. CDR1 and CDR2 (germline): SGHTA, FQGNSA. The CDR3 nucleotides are TGTGCCAGCAGCGCCCTAACTAGTGGTGAGCAGTTCTTC. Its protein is CASSALTSGEQFF.

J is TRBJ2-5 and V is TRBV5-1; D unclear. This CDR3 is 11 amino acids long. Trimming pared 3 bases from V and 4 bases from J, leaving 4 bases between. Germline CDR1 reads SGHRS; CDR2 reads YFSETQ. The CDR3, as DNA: TGCGCCAGCAGCTACCTAGAGACCCAGTACTTC. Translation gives CASSYLETQYF.

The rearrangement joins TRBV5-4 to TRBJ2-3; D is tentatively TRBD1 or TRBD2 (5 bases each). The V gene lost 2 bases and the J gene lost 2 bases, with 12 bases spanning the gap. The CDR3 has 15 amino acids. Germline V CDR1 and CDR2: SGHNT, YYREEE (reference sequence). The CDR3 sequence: CASSFGGPATDTQYF. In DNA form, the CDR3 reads TGTGCCAGCAGCTTTGGGGGTCCAGCCACAGATACGCAGTATTTT.